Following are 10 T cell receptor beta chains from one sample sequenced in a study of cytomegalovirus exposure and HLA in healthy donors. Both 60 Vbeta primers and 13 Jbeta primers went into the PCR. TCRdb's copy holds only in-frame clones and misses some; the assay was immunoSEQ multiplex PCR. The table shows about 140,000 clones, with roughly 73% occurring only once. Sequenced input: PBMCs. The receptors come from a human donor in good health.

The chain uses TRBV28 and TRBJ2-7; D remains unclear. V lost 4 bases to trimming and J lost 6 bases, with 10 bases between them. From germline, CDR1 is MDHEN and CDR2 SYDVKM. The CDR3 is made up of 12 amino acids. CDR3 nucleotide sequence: TGTGCCAGCAGTTCAGCGTTCCTCGAGCAGTACTTC. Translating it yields CASSSAFLEQYF.

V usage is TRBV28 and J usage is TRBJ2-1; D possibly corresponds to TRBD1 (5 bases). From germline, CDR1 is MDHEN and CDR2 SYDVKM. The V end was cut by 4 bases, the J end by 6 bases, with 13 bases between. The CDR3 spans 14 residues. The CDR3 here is CASSWGLVSNEQFF. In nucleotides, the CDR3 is TGTGCCAGCAGTTGGGGCCTAGTCAGCAATGAGCAGTTCTTC. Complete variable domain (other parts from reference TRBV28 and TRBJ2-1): DVKVTQSSRYLVKRTGEKVFLECVQDMDHENMFWYRQDPGLGLRLIYFSYDVKMKEKGDIPEGYSVSREKKERFSLILESASTNQTSMYLCASSWGLVSNEQFFGPGTRLTVL.

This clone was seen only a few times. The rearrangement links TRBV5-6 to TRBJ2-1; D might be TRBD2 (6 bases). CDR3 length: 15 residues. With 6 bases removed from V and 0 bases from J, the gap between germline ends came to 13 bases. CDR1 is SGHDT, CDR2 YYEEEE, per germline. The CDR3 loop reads CASNPGEHSYNEQFF. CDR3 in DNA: TGTGCCAGCAACCCGGGAGAGCACTCCTACAATGAGCAGTTCTTC.

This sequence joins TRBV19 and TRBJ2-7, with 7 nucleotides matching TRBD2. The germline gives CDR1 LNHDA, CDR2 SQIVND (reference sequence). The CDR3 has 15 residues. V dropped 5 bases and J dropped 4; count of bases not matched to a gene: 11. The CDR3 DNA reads TGTGCCAGTAGTCAACGGGGGGAGGGCCTTTACGAGCAGTACTTC. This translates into CASSQRGEGLYEQYF.

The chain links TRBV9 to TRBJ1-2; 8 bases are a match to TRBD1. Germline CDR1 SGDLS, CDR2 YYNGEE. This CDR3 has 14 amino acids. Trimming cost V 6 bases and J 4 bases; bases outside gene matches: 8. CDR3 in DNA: TGTGCCAGCATGAGACAGGGGACGGGCTATGGCTACACCTTC. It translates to CASMRQGTGYGYTF.

This CDR3 reads CAWAHPGQGSYGYTF. In DNA form, the CDR3 reads TGTGCCTGGGCACATCCGGGACAGGGCTCCTATGGCTACACCTTC. The gene calls are TRBV30 and TRBJ1-2, with TRBD1 identical over 9 bases. Looked up from germline, CDR1 is GTSNPN and CDR2 is SVGIG (reference sequence). Trimming took 5 bases from V and 4 from J; bases not matched to a gene: 11. The CDR3 has 15 residues.

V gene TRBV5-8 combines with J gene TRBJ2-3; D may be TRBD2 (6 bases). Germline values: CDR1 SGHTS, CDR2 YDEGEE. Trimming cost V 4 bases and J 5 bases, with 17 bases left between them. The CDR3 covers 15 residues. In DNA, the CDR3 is TGTGCCAGCAGCCCGCAAGGAGGGTCTGGAGATACGCAGTATTTT. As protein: CASSPQGGSGDTQYF.

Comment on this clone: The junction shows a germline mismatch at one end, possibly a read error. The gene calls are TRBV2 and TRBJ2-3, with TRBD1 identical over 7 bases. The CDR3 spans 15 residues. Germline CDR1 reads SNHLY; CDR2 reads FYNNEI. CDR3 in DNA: TGTGCCAGCAGCGAAGGGACAGTGGGCACAGATACGCAGTATTTT. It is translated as CASSEGTVGTDTQYF.

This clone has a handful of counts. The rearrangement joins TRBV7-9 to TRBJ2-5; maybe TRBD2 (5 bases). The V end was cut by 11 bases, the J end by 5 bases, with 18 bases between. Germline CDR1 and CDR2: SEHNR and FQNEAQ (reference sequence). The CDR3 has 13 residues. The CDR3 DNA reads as TGTGCCTCCGGTCAGAGGCGGGCTGAGACCCAGTACTTC. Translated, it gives CASGQRRAETQYF.

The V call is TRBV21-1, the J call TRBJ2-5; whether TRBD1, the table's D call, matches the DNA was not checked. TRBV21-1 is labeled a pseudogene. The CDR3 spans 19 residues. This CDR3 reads CASSPGAGQGARIQETQYF. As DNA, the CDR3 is TGTGCCAGCAGCCCCGGCGCGGGACAGGGGGCTCGTATCCAAGAGACCCAGTACTTC.